This record concerns one T cell receptor beta chain sequence. The record originates from a study of blood T cell repertoires in COVID-19. The CDR3 spans 14 residues. The trim removed 2 bases at V and 5 bases at J, leaving 3 bases unmatched. CDR1 is SEHNR, CDR2 FQNEAQ, per germline (reference sequence). The assay was immunoSEQ multiplex PCR, and TCRdb's table has in-frame clones only and misses some. There are some 70,000 clones in the sample; roughly 80% occur only once, and 9.5% to 15% lies in the top ten. This TCR was recovered from a human donor in a cohort sampled during active COVID-19. The gene calls are TRBV7-9 and TRBJ2-4; 7 bases line up with TRBD1. Sequences were obtained from peripheral blood. The CDR3 coding sequence is TGTGCCAGCAGCTTAACAGGGGACCAAAACATTCAGTACTTC. This codes for CASSLTGDQNIQYF.